This paragraph covers one TCR beta chain sequence. Its target is unknown. This clone may be a read error of a much larger clone one base away. This sample was included in a study of blood T cells in healthy people across ages. Germline lookup yields CDR1 MNHEY and CDR2 SVGEGT. This CDR3 region has 13 residues. General study points: Diversity estimates drawn from one million T cells were deemed underestimates.

For the second PCR, which ran for roughly 7 to 11 cycles, a sample-barcoded 5' primer and a J-beta primer mix were used. Carrying 12 random nucleotides, a template-switch adaptor labeled each individual cDNA molecule. TCRdb ran MiXCR on the 5' RACE reads and lists one entry per CDR3 protein. This sample yields fewer than 900,000 distinct CDR3 sequences, of which roughly 41% are seen a single time; 20% to 25% belongs to the top ten. Sequences were obtained from blood. The sequence derives from a woman aged 60-70 years in good health. The chain employs TRBV6-2 or TRBV6-3 and TRBJ2-5; tentatively, D is TRBD1 or TRBD2 (5 bases each). CDR3: CTSSYSGRETQYF. CDR3 DNA: TGTACCAGCAGTTACTCGGGGCGGGAGACCCAGTACTTC.